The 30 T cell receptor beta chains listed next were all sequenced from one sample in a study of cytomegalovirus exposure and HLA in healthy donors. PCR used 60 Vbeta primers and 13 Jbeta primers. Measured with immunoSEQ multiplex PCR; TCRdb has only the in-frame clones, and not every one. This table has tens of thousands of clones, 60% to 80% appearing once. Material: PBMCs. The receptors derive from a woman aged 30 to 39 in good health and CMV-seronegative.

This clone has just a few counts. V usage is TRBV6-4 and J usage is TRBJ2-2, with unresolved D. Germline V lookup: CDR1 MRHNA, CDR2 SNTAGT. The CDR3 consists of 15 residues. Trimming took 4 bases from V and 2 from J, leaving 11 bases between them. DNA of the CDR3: TGTGCCAGCAGTGCCCAGATTGAAAACACCGGGGAGCTGTTTTTT. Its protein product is CASSAQIENTGELFF.

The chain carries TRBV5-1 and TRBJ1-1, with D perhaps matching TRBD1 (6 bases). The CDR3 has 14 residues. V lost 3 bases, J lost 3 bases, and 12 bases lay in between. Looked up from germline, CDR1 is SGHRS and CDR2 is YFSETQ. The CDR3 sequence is CASSWLNRDTEAFF. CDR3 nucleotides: TGCGCCAGCAGCTGGTTGAACAGGGACACTGAAGCTTTCTTT.

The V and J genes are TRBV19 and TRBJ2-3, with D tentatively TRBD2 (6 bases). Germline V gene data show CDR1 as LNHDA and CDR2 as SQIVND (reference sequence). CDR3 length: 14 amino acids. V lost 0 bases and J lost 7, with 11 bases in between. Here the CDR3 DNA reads TGTGCCAGTAGTATAGATGGTGGGGGGAATACGCAGTATTTT. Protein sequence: CASSIDGGGNTQYF.

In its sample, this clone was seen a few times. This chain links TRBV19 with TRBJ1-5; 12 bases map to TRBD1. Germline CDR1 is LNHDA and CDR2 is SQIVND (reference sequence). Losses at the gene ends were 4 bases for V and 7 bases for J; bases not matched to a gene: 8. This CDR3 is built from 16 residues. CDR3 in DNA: TGTGCCAGTAGTAGCCCGGGACAGGGGGCAGGACAGCCCCAGCATTTT. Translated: CASSSPGQGAGQPQHF.

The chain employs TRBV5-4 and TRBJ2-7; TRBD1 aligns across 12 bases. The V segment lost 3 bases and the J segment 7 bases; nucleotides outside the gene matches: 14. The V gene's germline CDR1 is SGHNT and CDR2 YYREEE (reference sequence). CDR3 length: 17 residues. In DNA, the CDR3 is TGTGCCAGCAGCTCTGGTGTCCCGGGACAGGGGGCGTGGGAGCAGTACTTC. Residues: CASSSGVPGQGAWEQYF.

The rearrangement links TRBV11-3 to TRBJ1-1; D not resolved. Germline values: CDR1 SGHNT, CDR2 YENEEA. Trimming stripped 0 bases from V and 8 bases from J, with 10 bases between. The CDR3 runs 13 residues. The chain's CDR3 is CASSLDFAGEAFF. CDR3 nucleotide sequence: TGTGCCAGCAGCTTAGATTTTGCCGGGGAAGCTTTCTTT.

CDR3 nucleotide sequence: TGTGCCAGCAGTTCAGCCGGGACAGGGCTATACGAGCAGTACTTC. This sequence encodes CASSSAGTGLYEQYF. The genes are TRBV28 and TRBJ2-7; 9 nucleotides line up with TRBD1. Germline CDR1 reads MDHEN; CDR2 reads SYDVKM. J was trimmed by 4 bases and V by 4 bases; bases with no gene match: 8. CDR3 size: 15 residues.

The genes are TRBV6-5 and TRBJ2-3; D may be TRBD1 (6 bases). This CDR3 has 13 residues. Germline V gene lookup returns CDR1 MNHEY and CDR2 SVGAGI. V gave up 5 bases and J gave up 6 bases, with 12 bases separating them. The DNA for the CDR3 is TGTGCCAGCAGTCCTACAGGGATGGATACGCAGTATTTT. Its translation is CASSPTGMDTQYF.

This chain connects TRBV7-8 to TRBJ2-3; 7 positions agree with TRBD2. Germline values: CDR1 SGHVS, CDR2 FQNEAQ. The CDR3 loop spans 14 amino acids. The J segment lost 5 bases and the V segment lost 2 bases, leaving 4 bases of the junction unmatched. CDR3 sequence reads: CASSLRASGDTQYF. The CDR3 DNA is TGTGCCAGCAGCTTACGGGCTAGCGGAGATACGCAGTATTTT.

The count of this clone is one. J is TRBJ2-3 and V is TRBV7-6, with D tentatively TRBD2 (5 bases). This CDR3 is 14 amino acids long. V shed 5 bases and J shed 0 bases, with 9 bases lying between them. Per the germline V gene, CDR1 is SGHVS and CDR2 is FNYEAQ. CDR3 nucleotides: TGTGCCAGCAGCGTCGGGGAGAGCACAGATACGCAGTATTTT. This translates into CASSVGESTDTQYF.

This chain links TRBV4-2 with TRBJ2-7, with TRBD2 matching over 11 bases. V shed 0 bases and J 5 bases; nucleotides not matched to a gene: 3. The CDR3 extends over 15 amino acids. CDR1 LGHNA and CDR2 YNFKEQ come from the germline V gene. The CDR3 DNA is TGTGCCAGCAGCCAAGAAACTAGCGGGAGCCACGAGCAGTACTTC. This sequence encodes CASSQETSGSHEQYF.

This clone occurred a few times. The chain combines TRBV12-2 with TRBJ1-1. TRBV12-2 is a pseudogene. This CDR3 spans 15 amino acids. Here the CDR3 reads CASRFRIRENTEAFF. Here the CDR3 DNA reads TGTGCAAGTCGCTTTAGGATCCGGGAGAACACTGAAGCTTTCTTT.

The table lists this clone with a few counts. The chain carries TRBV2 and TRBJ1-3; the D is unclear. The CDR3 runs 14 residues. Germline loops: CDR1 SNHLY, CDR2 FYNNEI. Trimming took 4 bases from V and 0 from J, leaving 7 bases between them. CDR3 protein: CASSVTVSGNTIYF. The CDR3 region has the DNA TGTGCCAGCAGTGTCACGGTCTCTGGAAACACCATATATTTT.

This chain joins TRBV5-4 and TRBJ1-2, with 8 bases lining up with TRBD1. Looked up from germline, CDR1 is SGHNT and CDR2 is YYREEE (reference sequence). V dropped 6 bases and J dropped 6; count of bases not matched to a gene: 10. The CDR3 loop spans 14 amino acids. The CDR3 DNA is TGTGCCAGCACCCGATCGCAGGGGGCGAATGGCTACACCTTC. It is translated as CASTRSQGANGYTF.

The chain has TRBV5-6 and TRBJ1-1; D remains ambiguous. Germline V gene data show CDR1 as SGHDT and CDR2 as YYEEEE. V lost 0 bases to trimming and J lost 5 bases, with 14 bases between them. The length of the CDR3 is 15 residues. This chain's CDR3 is CASSLEAVGDTEAFF. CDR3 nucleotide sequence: TGTGCCAGCAGCTTGGAAGCGGTCGGAGATACTGAAGCTTTCTTT.

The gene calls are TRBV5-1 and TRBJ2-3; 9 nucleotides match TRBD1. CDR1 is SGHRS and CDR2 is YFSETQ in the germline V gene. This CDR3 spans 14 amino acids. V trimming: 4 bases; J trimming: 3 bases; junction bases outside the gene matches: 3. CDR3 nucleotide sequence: TGCGCCAGCAGCATCGGACAGGGGACAGATACGCAGTATTTT. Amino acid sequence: CASSIGQGTDTQYF.

CDR3 loop: CAAMGAGGNQPQHF. The DNA of the CDR3 is TGTGCCGCTATGGGGGCAGGGGGTAATCAGCCCCAGCATTTT. The rearrangement joins TRBV30 to TRBJ1-5; 7 nucleotides line up with TRBD1. The V gene's germline CDR1 is GTSNPN and CDR2 SVGIG (reference sequence). Trimming removed 8 bases from V and 4 bases from J; junction bases left unmatched: 11. The length of the CDR3 is 14 residues. The full variable domain, its missing parts supplied by reference TRBV30 and TRBJ1-5, is SQTIHQWPATLVQPVGSPLSLECTVEGTSNPNLYWYRQAAGRGLQLLFYSVGIGQISSEVPQNLSASRPQDRQFILSSKKLLLSDSGFYLCAAMGAGGNQPQHFGDGTRLSIL.

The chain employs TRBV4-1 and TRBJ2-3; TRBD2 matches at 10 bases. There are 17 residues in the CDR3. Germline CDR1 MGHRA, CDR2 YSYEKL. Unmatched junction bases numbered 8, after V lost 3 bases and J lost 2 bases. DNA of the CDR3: TGCGCCAGCAGCCACCCCCGCCTAGCGGGGGACACAGATACGCAGTATTTT. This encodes CASSHPRLAGDTDTQYF.

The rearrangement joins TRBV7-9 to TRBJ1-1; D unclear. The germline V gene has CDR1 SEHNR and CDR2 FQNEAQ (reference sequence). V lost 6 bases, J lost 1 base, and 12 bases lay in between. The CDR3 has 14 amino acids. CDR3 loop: CASRVDRENTEAFF. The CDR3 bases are TGTGCCAGCAGGGTAGACCGGGAGAACACTGAAGCTTTCTTT.

The DNA of the CDR3 is TGTGCCTGGAGTGCGGACAAGAATTCACCCCTCCACTTT. Encoded protein: CAWSADKNSPLHF. The chain couples TRBV30 to TRBJ1-6, with a weak D call TRBD1 (5 bases). The CDR3 is made up of 13 amino acids. Germline V lookup: CDR1 GTSNPN, CDR2 SVGIG (reference sequence). V lost 1 base and J lost 7, with 8 bases in between.

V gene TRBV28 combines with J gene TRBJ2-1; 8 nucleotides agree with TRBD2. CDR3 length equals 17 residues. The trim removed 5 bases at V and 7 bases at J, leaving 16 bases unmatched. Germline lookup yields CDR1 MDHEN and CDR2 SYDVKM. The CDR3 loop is CASSPSGPSGSSNEQFF. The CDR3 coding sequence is TGTGCCAGCAGTCCGTCAGGGCCCAGCGGGAGTTCAAATGAGCAGTTCTTC.

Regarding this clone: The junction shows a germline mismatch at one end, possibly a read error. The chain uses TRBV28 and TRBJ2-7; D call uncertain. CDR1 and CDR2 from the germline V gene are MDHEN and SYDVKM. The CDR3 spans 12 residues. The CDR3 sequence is CASTQSNYEQHF. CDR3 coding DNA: TGTGCCAGCACCCAGTCCAACTACGAGCAGCACTTC. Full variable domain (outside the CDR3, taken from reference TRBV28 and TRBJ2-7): DVKVTQSSRYLVKRTGEKVFLECVQDMDHENMFWYRQDPGLGLRLIYFSYDVKMKEKGDIPEGYSVSREKKERFSLILESASTNQTSMYLCASTQSNYEQHFGPGTRLTVT.

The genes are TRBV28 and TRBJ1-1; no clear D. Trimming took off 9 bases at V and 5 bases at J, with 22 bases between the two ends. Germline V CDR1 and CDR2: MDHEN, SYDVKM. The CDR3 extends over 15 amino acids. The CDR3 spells CASHSPTNVRTEAFF. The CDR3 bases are TGTGCCAGTCACTCCCCAACTAACGTGCGGACTGAAGCTTTCTTT.

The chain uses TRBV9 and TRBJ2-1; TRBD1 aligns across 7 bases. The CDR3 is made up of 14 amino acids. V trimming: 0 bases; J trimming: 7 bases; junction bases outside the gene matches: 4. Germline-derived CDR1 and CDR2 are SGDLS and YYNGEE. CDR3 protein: CASSVGTRGNEQFF. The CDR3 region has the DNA TGTGCCAGCAGCGTAGGTACCAGGGGGAATGAGCAGTTCTTC.

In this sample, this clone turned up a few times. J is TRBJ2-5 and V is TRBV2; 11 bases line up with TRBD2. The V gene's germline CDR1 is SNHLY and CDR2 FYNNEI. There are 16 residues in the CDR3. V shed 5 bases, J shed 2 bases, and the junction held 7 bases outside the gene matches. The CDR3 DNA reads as TGTGCCAGCAGTCGACCGGGACTAGCGGTACAAGAGACCCAGTACTTC. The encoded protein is CASSRPGLAVQETQYF.

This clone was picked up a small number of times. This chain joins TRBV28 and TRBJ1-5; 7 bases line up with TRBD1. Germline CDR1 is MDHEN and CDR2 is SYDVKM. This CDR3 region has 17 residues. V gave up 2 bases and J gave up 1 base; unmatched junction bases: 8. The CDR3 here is CASSLPGQTGSNQPQHF. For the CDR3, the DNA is TGTGCCAGCAGTTTACCCGGACAGACAGGGAGCAATCAGCCCCAGCATTTT.

The CDR3 protein is CASSAARRLRDEQYF. The CDR3 nucleotides are TGTGCCAGCAGCGCCGCTAGAAGGTTGCGGGACGAGCAGTACTTC. V is TRBV7-2 and J is TRBJ2-7; the D gene is possibly TRBD2 (5 bases). Trimming cost V 5 bases and J 5 bases, with 19 bases left between them. Germline V gene lookup returns CDR1 SGHTA and CDR2 FQGNSA. The CDR3 contains 15 residues.

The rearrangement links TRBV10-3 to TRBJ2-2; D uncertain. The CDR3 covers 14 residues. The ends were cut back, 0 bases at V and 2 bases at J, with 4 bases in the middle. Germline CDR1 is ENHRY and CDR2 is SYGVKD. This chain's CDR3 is CAISESSNTGELFF. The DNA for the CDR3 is TGTGCCATCAGTGAGTCGTCTAACACCGGGGAGCTGTTTTTT.

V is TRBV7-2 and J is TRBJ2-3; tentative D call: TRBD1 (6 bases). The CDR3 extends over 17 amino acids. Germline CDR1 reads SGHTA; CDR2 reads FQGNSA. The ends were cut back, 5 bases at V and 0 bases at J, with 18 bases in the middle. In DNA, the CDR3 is TGTGCCAGCAGCACCCTCCGGACAGTTCCTAGCACAGATACGCAGTATTTT. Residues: CASSTLRTVPSTDTQYF.

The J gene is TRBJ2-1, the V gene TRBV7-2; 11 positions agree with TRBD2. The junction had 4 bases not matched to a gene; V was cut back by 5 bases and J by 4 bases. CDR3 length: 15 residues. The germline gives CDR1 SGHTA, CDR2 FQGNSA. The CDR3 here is CASSPLAGVYNEQFF. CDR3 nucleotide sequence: TGTGCCAGCAGCCCACTAGCGGGAGTGTACAATGAGCAGTTCTTC.